One T cell receptor (beta chain) is described in this entry. As yet, its antigen is unknown. Original methodology: Junction-only sequences without quality scores were provided by ImmunoSEQ, so filtering was different. Measured with immunoSEQ multiplex PCR; TCRdb has only the in-frame clones, and not every one. V and J calls and clone size are as listed in that table; D and trimming were resolved from the DNA. The data show over a million clones, 70% to 80% seen once. The V gene's germline CDR1 is LNHDA and CDR2 SQIVND (reference sequence). J gave up 2 bases and V 4 bases, and 8 bases lay outside the gene matches. The CDR3 consists of 15 residues. The data were obtained in a study of shared clonotypes between healthy human individuals. At the level of the study: Donors had three CD4 naive, three CD4 memory, two CD8 naive and one CD8 memory plate apiece.

The study, taken as a whole, reports: Rarefaction indicated that sorted-subset sequencing remained incomplete although depth was large. The authors expected sequencing depth to affect clonotype sharing among donors.

The receptor was derived from a man younger than 35 in good health. Some clones in this sample may be carry-over from other donors' samples. The rearrangement links TRBV19 to TRBJ2-7; 7 bases are a match to TRBD2. Sequencing was done on a sample of memory CD4+ T cells from PBMCs. Subset noted: CD45RA-negative fraction. Here the CDR3 reads CASSTGLADPYEQYF. For the CDR3, the DNA is TGTGCCAGTAGTACGGGGCTAGCGGACCCCTACGAGCAGTACTTC.